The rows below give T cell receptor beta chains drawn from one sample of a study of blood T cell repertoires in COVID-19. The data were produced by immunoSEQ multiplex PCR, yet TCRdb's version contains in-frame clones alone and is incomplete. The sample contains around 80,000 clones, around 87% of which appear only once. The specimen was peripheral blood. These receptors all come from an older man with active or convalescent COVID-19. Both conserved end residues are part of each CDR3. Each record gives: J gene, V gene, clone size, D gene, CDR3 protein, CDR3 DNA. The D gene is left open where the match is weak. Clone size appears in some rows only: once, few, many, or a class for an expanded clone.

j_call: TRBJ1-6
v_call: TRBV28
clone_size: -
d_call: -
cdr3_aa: CASSPLNSPLHF
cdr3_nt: TGTGCCAGCAGCCCCCTAAATTCACCCCTCCACTTT

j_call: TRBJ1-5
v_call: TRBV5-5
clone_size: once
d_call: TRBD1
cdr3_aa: CASSPTGGENQPQHF
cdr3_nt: TGTGCCAGCAGCCCAACAGGGGGCGAAAATCAGCCCCAGCATTTT

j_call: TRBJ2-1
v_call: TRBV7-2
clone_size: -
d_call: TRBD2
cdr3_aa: CASSQGLAKVRGFF
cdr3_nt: TGTGCCAGCAGCCAAGGACTAGCGAAGGTCCGGGGGTTCTTC

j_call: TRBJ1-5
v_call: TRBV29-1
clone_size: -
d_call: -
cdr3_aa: CSVVDSYNQPQHF
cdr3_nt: TGCAGCGTTGTTGACAGTTACAATCAGCCCCAGCATTTT

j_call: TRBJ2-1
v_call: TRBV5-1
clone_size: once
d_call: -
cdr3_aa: CASSSPPSPNEQFF
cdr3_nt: TGCGCCAGCAGCTCCCCACCTAGCCCCAATGAGCAGTTCTTC

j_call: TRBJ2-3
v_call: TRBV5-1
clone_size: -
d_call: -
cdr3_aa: CASSLDSAADTQYF
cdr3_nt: TGCGCCAGCAGCTTGGATAGCGCTGCAGATACGCAGTATTTT

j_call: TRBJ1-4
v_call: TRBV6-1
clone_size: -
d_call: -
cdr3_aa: CASSEFSTLTYEKLFF
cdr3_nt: TGTGCCAGCAGTGAGTTTTCAACCCTAACTTACGAAAAACTGTTTTTT

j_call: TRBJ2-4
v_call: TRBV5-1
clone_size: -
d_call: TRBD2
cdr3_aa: CASSLGGTSGAGNIQYF
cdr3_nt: TGCGCCAGCAGCTTGGGGGGTACTAGCGGGGCCGGGAACATTCAGTACTTC

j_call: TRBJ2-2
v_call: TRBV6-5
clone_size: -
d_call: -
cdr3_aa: CASSRRVGELFF
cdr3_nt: TGTGCCAGCAGCCGGCGGGTCGGGGAGCTGTTTTTT

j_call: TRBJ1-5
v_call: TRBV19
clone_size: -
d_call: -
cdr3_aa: CASSIGESRNQPQHF
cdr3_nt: TGTGCCAGTAGTATTGGTGAGTCCCGCAATCAGCCCCAGCATTTT

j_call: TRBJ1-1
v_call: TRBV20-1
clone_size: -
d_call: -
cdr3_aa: CSAPVNTEAFF
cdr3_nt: TGCAGTGCACCGGTGAACACTGAAGCTTTCTTT

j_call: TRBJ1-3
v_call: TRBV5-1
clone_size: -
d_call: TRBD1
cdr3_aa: CASSPGTGGGNTIYF
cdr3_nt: TGCGCCAGCAGCCCCGGGACAGGGGGTGGAAACACCATATATTTT

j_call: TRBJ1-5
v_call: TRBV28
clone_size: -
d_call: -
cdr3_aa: CASRSPNQPQHF
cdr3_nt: TGTGCCAGCAGAAGCCCAAATCAGCCCCAGCATTTT

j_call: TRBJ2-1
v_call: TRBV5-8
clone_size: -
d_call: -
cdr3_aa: CASSAQTASSYNGQFF
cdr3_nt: TGTGCCAGCAGCGCGCAGACCGCTAGCTCCTACAATGGGCAGTTCTTC

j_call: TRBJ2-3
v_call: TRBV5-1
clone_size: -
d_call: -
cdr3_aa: CASSLAWAITDTQYF
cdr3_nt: TGCGCCAGCAGCTTGGCCTGGGCGATCACAGATACGCAGTATTTT

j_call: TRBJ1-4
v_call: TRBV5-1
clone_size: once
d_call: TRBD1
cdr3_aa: CASSTTGALEEKLFF
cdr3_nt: TGCGCCAGCAGCACTACAGGGGCCCTCGAGGAAAAACTGTTTTTT

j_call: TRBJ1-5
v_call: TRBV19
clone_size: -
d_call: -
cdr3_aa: CASSIVGSERFSNQPQHF
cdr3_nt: TGTGCCAGTAGTATCGTCGGTTCGGAGCGCTTTAGCAATCAGCCCCAGCATTTT

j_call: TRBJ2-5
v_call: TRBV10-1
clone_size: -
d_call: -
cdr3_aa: CASSKQGDKETQYF
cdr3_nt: TGCGCCAGCAGTAAACAGGGCGATAAAGAGACCCAGTACTTC

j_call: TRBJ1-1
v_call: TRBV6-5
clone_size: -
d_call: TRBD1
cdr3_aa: CASSYQDRLNTEAFF
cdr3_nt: TGTGCCAGCAGTTACCAGGACAGGTTGAACACTGAAGCTTTCTTT

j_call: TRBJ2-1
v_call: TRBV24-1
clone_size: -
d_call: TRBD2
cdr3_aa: CATSDPGRAYNEQFF
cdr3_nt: TGTGCCACCAGTGACCCCGGGAGGGCCTACAATGAGCAGTTCTTC

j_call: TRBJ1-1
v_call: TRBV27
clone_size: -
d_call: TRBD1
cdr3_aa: CASSFSMDRGVTEAFF
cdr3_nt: TGTGCCAGCAGTTTCTCGATGGACAGGGGGGTTACTGAAGCTTTCTTT

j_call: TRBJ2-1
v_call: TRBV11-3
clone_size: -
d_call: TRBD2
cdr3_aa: CASSLGGGAGEQFF
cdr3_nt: TGTGCCAGCAGCTTAGGCGGGGGGGCAGGGGAGCAGTTCTTC

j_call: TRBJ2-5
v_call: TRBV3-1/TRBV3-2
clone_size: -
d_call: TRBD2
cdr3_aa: CASSKAGGQETQYF
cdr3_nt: TGTGCCAGCTCGAAAGCGGGGGGGCAAGAGACCCAGTACTTC

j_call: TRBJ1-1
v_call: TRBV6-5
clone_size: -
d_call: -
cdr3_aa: CASSPPGRVNTEAFF
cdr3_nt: TGTGCCAGCAGCCCCCCGGGGAGAGTGAACACTGAAGCTTTCTTT

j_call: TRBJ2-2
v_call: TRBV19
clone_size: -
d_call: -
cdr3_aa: CASTRQSNTGELFF
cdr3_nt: TGTGCCAGTACTAGACAGTCGAACACCGGGGAGCTGTTTTTT

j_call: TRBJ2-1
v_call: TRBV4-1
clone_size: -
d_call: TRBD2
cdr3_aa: CASSQDTSGPYNEQFF
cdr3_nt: TGCGCCAGCAGCCAAGATACTAGCGGGCCTTACAATGAGCAGTTCTTC

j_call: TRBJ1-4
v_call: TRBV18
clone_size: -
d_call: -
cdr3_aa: CASSQTGSANEKLFF
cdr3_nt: TGCGCCAGCTCACAAACAGGATCAGCTAATGAAAAACTGTTTTTT

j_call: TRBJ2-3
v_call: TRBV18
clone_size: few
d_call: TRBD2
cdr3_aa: CASSPPASGNTQYF
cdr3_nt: TGTGCCAGCTCACCACCGGCTAGCGGTAATACGCAGTATTTT

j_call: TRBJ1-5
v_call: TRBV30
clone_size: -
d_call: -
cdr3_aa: CAWSPGYSNQPQHF
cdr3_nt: TGTGCCTGGAGTCCGGGTTATAGCAATCAGCCCCAGCATTTT

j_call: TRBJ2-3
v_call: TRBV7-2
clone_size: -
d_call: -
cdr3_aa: CASSALRADTQYF
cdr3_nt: TGTGCCAGCAGCGCGTTGAGGGCAGATACGCAGTATTTT

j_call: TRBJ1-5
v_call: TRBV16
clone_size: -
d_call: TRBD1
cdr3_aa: CASSRGQANQPQHF
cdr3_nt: TGTGCCAGCAGCCGAGGACAGGCCAATCAGCCCCAGCATTTT

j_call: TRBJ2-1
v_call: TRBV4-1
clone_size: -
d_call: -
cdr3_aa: CASSQDRGFGSYNEQFF
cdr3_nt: TGCGCCAGCAGCCAAGACAGGGGTTTCGGGTCCTACAATGAGCAGTTCTTC

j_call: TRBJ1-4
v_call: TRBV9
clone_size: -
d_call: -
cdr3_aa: CASSPRTNEKLFF
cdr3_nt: TGTGCCAGCAGCCCGCGTACCAATGAAAAACTGTTTTTT

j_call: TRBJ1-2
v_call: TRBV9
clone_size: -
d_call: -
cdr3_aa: CASSALQVPGGYTF
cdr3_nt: TGTGCCAGCAGCGCATTACAGGTGCCAGGTGGCTACACCTTC

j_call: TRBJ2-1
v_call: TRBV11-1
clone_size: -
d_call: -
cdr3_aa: CASSLSLRAWNEQFF
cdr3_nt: TGTGCCAGCAGCTTATCATTGAGGGCTTGGAATGAGCAGTTCTTC

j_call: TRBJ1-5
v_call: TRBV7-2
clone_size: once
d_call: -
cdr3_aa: CASSLGQNQPQHF
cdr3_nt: TGTGCCAGCAGCCTAGGACAGAACCAGCCCCAGCATTTT

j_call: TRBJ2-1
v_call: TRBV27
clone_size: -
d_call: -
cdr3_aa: CASSRRPTYSYNEQFF
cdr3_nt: TGTGCCAGCAGTCGGAGGCCGACTTATTCCTACAATGAGCAGTTCTTC

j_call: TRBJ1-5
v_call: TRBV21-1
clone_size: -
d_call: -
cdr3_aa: CASSTSGQGSPYSNQPQHF
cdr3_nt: TGTGCCAGCAGCACCTCGGGACAGGGGTCCCCCTATAGCAATCAGCCCCAGCATTTT

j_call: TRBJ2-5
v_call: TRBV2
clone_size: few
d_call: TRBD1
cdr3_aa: CASSEADRQETQYF
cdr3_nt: TGTGCCAGCAGTGAAGCGGACAGGCAAGAGACCCAGTACTTC

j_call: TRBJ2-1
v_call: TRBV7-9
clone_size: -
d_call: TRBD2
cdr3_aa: CASSVSGDTYNEQFF
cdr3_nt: TGTGCCAGCAGCGTTAGCGGGGATACCTACAATGAGCAGTTCTTC

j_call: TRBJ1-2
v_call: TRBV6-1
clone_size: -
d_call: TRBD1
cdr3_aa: CASSEGLRGPYGYTF
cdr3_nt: TGTGCCAGCAGTGAAGGGCTCAGGGGGCCTTATGGCTACACCTTC

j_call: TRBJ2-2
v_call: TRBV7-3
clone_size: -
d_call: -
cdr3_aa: CASKLQANTGELFF
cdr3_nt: TGTGCCAGCAAGTTACAAGCGAACACCGGGGAGCTGTTTTTT

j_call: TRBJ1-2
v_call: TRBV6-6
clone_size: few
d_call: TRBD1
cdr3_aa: CASRAGQGANYGYTF
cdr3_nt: TGTGCCAGCAGGGCAGGACAGGGCGCTAACTATGGCTACACCTTC

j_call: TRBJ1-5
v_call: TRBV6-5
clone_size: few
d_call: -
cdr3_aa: CASTGPNQPQHF
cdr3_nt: TGTGCCAGTACAGGACCTAATCAGCCCCAGCATTTT

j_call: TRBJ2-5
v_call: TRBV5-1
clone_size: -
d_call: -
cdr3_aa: CASSFSRGETQYF
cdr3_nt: TGCGCCAGCAGCTTCTCCCGGGGAGAGACCCAGTACTTC

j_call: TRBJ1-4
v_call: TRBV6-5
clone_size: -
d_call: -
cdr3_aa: CASSSTRAGDEKLFF
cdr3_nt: TGTGCCAGCAGTTCAACAAGGGCGGGGGATGAAAAACTGTTTTTT

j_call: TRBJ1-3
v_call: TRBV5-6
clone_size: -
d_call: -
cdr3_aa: CASSFMSSGNTIYF
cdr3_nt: TGTGCCAGCAGCTTTATGAGTTCTGGAAACACCATATATTTT

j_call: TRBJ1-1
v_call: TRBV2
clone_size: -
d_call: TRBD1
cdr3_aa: CASRGDRVSTEAFF
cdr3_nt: TGTGCCAGCAGGGGGGACAGGGTGTCCACTGAAGCTTTCTTT

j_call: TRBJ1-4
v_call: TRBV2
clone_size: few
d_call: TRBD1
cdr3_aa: CASSESGGTGLQKLFF
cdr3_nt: TGTGCCAGCAGTGAATCGGGAGGGACAGGGTTGCAGAAACTGTTTTTT

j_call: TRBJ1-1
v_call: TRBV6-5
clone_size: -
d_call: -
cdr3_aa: CASILIRGTEAFF
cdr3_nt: TGTGCCAGCATTCTTATACGGGGCACTGAAGCTTTCTTT

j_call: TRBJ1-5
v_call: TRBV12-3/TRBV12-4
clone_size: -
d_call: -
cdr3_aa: CASSIQGQPQHF
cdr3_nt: TGTGCCAGCAGTATACAGGGCCAGCCCCAGCATTTT

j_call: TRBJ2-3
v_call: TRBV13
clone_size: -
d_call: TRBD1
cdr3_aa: CASSLDRGWTDTQYF
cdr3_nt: TGTGCCAGCAGCCTCGACAGGGGATGGACAGATACGCAGTATTTT

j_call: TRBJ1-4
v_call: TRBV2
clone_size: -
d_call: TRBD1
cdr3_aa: CAGSERQGLLVVRVFF
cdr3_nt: TGTGCCGGCAGTGAGAGACAGGGTCTTCTGGTGGTTCGTGTGTTTTTT

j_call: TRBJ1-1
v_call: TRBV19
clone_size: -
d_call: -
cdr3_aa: CASSIAPTGNTEAFF
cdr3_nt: TGTGCCAGTAGTATAGCCCCAACAGGGAACACTGAAGCTTTCTTT

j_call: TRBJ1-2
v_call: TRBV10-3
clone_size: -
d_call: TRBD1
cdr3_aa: CAISDIPGTRGPDGYTF
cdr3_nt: TGTGCCATCAGTGACATTCCCGGGACAAGGGGGCCCGATGGCTACACCTTC

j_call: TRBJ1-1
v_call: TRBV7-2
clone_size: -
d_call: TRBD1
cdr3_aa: CASSFPGQGLQNTEAFF
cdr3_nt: TGTGCCAGCAGCTTTCCGGGACAGGGGTTACAGAACACTGAAGCTTTCTTT

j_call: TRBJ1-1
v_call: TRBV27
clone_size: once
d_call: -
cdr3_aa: CASSSLGGNTEAFF
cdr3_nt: TGTGCCAGCAGTTCCCTAGGGGGAAACACTGAAGCTTTCTTT